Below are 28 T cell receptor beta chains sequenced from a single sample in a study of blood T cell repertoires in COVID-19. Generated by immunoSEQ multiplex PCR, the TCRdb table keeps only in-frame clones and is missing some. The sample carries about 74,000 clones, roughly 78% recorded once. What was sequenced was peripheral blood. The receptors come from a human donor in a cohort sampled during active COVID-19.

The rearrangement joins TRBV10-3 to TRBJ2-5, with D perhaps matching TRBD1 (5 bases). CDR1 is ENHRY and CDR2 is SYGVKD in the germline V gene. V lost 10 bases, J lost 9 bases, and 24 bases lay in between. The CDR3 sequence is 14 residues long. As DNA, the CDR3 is TGTGCCACCTCGCCCAGGACATCCGAAGGGGCCCAGTACTTC. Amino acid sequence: CATSPRTSEGAQYF.

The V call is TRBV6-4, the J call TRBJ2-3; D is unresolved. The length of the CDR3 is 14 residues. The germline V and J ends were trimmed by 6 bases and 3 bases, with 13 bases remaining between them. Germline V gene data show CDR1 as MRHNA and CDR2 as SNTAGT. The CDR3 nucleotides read TGTGCCAGCAGCGCAACCCTTACTACAGATACGCAGTATTTT. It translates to CASSATLTTDTQYF.

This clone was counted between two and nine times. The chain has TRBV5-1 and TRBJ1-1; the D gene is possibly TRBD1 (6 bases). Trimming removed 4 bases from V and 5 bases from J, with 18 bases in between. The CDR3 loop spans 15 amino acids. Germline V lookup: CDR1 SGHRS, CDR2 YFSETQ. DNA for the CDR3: TGCGCCAGCAGCGGCGAACAGGGAGAGTGGACTGAAGCTTTCTTT. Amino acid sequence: CASSGEQGEWTEAFF.

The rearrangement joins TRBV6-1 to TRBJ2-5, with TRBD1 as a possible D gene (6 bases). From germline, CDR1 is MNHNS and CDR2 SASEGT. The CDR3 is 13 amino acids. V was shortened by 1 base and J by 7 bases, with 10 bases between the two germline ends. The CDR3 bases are TGTGCCAGCAGTGAAGACAGGGTTGGGACCCAGTACTTC. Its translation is CASSEDRVGTQYF.

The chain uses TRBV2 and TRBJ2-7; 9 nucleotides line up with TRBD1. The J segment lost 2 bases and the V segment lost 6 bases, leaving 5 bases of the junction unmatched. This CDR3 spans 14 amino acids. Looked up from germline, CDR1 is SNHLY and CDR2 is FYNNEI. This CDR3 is CASSGTGSPYEQYF. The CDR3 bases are TGTGCCAGCAGCGGGACAGGGTCTCCCTACGAGCAGTACTTC.

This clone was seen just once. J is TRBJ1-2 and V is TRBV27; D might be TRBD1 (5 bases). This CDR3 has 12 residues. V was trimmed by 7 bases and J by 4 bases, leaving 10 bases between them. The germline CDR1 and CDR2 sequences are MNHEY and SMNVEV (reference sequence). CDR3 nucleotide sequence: TGTGCCAGCACGACAGTTACCTATGGCTACACCTTC. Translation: CASTTVTYGYTF.

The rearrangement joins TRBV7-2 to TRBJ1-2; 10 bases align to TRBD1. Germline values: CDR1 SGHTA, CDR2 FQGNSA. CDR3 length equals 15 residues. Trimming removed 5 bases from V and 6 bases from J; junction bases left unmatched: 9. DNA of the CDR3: TGTGCCAGCAGCGCCAGACAGGGGGCCATCGATGGCTACACCTTC. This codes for CASSARQGAIDGYTF.

The CDR3 is CASSGSGGAYEQYF. CDR3 bases: TGTGCCAGCAGCGGTAGCGGGGGGGCGTACGAGCAGTACTTC. The gene calls are TRBV6-5 and TRBJ2-7; TRBD2 matches 11 bases. The V segment lost 6 bases and the J segment 4 bases; nucleotides outside the gene matches: 5. The germline CDR1 and CDR2 sequences are MNHEY and SVGAGI. The CDR3 is 14 amino acids.

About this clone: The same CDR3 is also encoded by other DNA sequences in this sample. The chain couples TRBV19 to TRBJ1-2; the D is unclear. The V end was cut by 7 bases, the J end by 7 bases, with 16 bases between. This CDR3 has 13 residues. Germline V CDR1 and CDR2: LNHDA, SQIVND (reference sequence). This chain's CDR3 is CASTVAGVGGYTF. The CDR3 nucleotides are TGTGCCAGTACCGTGGCAGGCGTTGGTGGCTACACCTTC.

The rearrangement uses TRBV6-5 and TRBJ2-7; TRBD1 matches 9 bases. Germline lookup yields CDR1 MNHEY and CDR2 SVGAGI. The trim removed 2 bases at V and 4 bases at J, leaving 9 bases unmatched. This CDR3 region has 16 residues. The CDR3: CASSYTTGTGNYEQYF. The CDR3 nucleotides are TGTGCCAGCAGTTACACAACCGGGACAGGGAATTACGAGCAGTACTTC.

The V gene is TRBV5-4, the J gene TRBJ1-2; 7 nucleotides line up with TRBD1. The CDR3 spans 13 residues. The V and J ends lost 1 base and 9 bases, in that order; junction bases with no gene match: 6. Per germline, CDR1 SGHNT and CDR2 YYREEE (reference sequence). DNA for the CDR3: TGTGCCAGCAGCTTGACAGGGGCGTCGAGCTACACCTTC. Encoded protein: CASSLTGASSYTF.

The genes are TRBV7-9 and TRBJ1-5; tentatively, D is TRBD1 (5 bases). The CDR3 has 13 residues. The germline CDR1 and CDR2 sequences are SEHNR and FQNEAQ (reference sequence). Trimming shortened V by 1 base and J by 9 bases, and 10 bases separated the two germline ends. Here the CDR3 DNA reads TGTGCCAGCAGCTTAGAGGGGTTCAGGCCCCAGCATTTT. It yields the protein CASSLEGFRPQHF.

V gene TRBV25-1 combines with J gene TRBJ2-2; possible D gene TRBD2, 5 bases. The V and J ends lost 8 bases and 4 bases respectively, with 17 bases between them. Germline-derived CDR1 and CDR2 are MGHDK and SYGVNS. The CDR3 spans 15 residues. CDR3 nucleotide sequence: TGTGCCAGCTCAGAGGGCAGGAGATTCACCGGGGAGCTGTTTTTT. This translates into CASSEGRRFTGELFF.

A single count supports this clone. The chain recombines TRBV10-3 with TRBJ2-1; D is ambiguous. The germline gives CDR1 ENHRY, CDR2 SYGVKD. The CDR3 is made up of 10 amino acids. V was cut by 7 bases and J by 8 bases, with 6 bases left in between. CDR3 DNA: TGTGCCATCAATGCGGATGAGCAGTTCTTC. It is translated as CAINADEQFF.

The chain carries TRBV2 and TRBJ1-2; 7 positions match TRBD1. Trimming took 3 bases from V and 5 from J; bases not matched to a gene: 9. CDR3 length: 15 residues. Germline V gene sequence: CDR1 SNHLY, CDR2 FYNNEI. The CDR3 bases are TGTGCCAGCAGTGAGCGACAGGGCGCAGGGTATGGCTACACCTTC. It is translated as CASSERQGAGYGYTF.

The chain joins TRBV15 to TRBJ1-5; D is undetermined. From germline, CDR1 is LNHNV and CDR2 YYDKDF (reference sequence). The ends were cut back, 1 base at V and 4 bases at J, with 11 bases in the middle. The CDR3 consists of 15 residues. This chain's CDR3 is CATSRGNFGNQPQHF. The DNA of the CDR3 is TGTGCCACCAGCAGAGGCAACTTTGGTAATCAGCCCCAGCATTTT.

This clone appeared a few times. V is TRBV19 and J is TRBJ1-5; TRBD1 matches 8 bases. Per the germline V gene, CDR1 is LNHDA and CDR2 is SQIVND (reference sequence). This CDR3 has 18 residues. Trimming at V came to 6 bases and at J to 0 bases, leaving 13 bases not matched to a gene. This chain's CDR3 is CASSHRDRLVNSNQPQHF. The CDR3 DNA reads TGTGCCAGTAGCCATCGGGACAGGTTAGTAAATAGCAATCAGCCCCAGCATTTT. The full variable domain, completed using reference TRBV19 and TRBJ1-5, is DGGITQSPKYLFRKEGQNVTLSCEQNLNHDAMYWYRQDPGQGLRLIYYSQIVNDFQKGDIAEGYSVSREKKESFPLTVTSAQKNPTAFYLCASSHRDRLVNSNQPQHFGDGTRLSIL.

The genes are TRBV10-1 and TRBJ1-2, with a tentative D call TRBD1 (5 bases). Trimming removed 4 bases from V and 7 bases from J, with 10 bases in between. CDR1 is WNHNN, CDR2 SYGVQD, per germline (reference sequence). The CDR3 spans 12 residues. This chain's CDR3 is CASSVHRCGYTF. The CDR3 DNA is TGCGCCAGCAGTGTACACAGGTGTGGCTACACCTTC.

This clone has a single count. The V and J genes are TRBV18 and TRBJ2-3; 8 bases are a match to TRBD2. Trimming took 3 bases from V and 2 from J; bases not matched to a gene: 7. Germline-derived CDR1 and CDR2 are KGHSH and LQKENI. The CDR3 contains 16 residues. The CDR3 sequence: CASSPPGTRNTDTQYF. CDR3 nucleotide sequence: TGTGCCAGCTCACCCCCCGGGACTAGGAACACAGATACGCAGTATTTT. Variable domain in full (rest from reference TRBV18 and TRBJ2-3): NAGVMQNPRHLVRRRGQEARLRCSPMKGHSHVYWYRQLPEEGLKFMVYLQKENIIDESGMPKERFSAEFPKEGPSILRIQQVVRGDSAAYFCASSPPGTRNTDTQYFGPGTRLTVL.

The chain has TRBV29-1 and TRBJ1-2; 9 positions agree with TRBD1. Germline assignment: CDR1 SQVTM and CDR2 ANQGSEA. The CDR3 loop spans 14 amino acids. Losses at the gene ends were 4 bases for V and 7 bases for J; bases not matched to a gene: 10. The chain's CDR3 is CSVVSWTGEGGYTF. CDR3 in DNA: TGCAGCGTTGTTAGCTGGACAGGGGAAGGTGGCTACACCTTC.

The CDR3 sequence is CASSSTVTNTEAFF. In DNA, the CDR3 is TGTGCCAGCAGCAGTACAGTAACGAACACTGAAGCTTTCTTT. The gene calls are TRBV3-1 (or the pseudogene TRBV3-2) and TRBJ1-1; D is ambiguous. This CDR3 contains 14 residues. The germline CDR1 and CDR2 sequences are LGHDT and YNNKEL (reference sequence). Trimming cost V 5 bases and J 1 base, with 11 bases left between them.

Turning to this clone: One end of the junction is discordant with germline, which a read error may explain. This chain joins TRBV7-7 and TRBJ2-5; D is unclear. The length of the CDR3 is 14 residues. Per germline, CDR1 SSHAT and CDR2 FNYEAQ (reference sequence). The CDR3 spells CASSQWAQQETQYF. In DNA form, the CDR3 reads TGTGCTAGCAGCCAATGGGCCCAGCAAGAGACCCAGTACTTC.

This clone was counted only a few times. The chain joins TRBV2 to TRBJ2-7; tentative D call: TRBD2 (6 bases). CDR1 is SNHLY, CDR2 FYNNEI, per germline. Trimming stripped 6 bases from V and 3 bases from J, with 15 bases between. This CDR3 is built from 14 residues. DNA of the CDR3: TGTGCCAGCAGGGCGGGGACGGTAAACTACGAGCAGTACTTC. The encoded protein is CASRAGTVNYEQYF.

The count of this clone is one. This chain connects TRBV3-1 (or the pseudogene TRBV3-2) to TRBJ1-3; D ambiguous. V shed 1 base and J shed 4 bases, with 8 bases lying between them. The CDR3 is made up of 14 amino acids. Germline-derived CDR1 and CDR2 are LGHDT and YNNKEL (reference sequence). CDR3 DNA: TGTGCCAGCAGCCAAGCGACTTCAGGAAACACCATATATTTT. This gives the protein CASSQATSGNTIYF.

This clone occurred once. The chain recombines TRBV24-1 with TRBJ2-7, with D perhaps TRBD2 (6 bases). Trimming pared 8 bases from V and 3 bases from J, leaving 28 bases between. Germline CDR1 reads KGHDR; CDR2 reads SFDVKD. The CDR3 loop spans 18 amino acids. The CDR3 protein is CATKWLASAEVWDYEQYF. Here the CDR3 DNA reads TGTGCCACCAAATGGCTGGCTAGCGCTGAGGTGTGGGACTACGAGCAGTACTTC.

The CDR3 sequence is CASSLELASGARQETQYF. The CDR3 bases are TGTGCCAGCAGCTTGGAGTTGGCTAGCGGGGCCCGCCAAGAGACCCAGTACTTC. J is TRBJ2-5 and V is TRBV5-4, with 9 bases lining up with TRBD2. The CDR3 sequence is 18 residues long. Germline V gene sequence: CDR1 SGHNT, CDR2 YYREEE (reference sequence). V lost 0 bases and J lost 1; bases outside the gene matches: 10.

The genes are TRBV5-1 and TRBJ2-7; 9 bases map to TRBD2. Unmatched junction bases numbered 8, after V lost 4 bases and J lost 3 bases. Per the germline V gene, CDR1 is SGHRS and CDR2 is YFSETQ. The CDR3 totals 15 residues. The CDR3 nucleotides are TGCGCCAGCAGCGGGGGGACTAGCTTGGGCTACGAGCAGTACTTC. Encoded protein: CASSGGTSLGYEQYF. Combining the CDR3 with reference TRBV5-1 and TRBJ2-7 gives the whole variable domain KAGVTQTPRYLIKTRGQQVTLSCSPISGHRSVSWYQQTPGQGLQFLFEYFSETQRNKGNFPGRFSGRQFSNSRSEMNVSTLELGDSALYLCASSGGTSLGYEQYFGPGTRLTVT.

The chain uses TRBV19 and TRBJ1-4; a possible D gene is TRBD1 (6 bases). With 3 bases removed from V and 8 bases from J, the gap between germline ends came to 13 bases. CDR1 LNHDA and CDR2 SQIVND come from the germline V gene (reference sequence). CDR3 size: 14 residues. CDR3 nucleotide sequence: TGTGCCAGTAGTATGCGGGGGCCACTAGAAAAACTGTTTTTT. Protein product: CASSMRGPLEKLFF.